This T cell receptor (beta chain) was observed in a study of blood T cell repertoires in COVID-19. Study overall: Sources were T cells, B-cell-depleted T cells, or PBMCs; the material itself was cDNA or gDNA.

The data were produced by immunoSEQ multiplex PCR, yet TCRdb's version contains in-frame clones alone and is incomplete. This table has over 200,000 clones, 83% appearing once. Germline CDR1 reads MNHEY; CDR2 reads SMNVEV (reference sequence). The CDR3 runs to 15 residues. J gave up 4 bases and V 5 bases, and 6 bases lay outside the gene matches. The gene calls are TRBV27 and TRBJ1-3; 9 bases are shared with TRBD1. The TCR originated in a woman younger than 45 with COVID-19, enrolled during active disease. Sequencing was performed on peripheral blood. Here the CDR3 DNA reads TGTGCCAGCAGTAAGGGACAGGGAAGAGGAAACACCATATATTTT. This codes for CASSKGQGRGNTIYF.